These T cell receptor beta chains were read from a single sample in a study of cytomegalovirus exposure and HLA in healthy donors. Data came from immunoSEQ multiplex PCR; TCRdb stores just in-frame clones and leaves some out. The table lists about 120,000 clones, 77% of them singletons. Sequencing was done on a sample of PBMCs. The receptor source for this set is a man in his late teens or twenties in good health and CMV-seropositive. Each CDR3 is given with its conserved first and last residue. Each record gives: clone size, V gene, D gene, J gene, CDR3 protein, CDR3 DNA. D genes are given only for firm matches. Clone size, where shown, is once, few, many, or a class for clones that have expanded.

-	TRBV5-4	-	TRBJ2-1	CASSPPNRDYNEQFF	TGTGCCAGCAGCCCCCCGAACCGGGATTACAATGAGCAGTTCTTC
few	TRBV13	TRBD1	TRBJ1-4	CASSLGRDRELFF	TGTGCCAGCAGCTTAGGCCGCGACAGGGAACTGTTTTTT
-	TRBV30	-	TRBJ2-3	CACRRGGSYSSPTDTQYF	TGTGCCTGTCGACGGGGTGGATCGTATTCAAGCCCCACAGATACGCAGTATTTT
-	TRBV29-1	-	TRBJ1-1	CSVDIQGAEAFF	TGCAGCGTTGATATACAGGGCGCTGAAGCTTTCTTT
-	TRBV5-1	TRBD1	TRBJ2-1	CASSLGDRSAGSPYNEQFF	TGCGCCAGCAGCTTGGGGGACAGGTCTGCGGGGAGTCCCTACAATGAGCAGTTCTTC
-	TRBV2	-	TRBJ1-5	CASSSFGGQPQHF	TGTGCCAGCAGCTCGTTCGGGGGTCAGCCCCAGCATTTT
-	TRBV6-1	-	TRBJ1-5	CASISQGLNQPQHF	TGTGCCAGCATTTCCCAGGGACTTAATCAGCCCCAGCATTTT
once	TRBV19	TRBD1	TRBJ2-7	CASSLPSGTGVNEQYF	TGTGCCAGTAGTCTCCCTTCCGGGACAGGGGTAAACGAGCAGTACTTC
-	TRBV6-6	-	TRBJ2-1	CASSVYNEQFF	TGTGCCAGCAGCGTTTACAATGAGCAGTTCTTC
-	TRBV6-5	TRBD2	TRBJ2-2	CASSYSRLAAGELFF	TGTGCCAGCAGTTACTCGAGACTAGCGGCCGGGGAGCTGTTTTTT
-	TRBV18	-	TRBJ2-1	CASSREQDNEQFF	TGTGCCAGCTCACGGGAGCAGGACAATGAGCAGTTCTTC
few	TRBV27	-	TRBJ1-1	CASSPLYTGNTEAFF	TGTGCCAGCAGCCCCCTTTATACAGGGAACACTGAAGCTTTCTTT
-	TRBV19	TRBD2	TRBJ2-5	CASSRKAGVFETQYF	TGTGCCAGTAGTAGGAAGGCGGGAGTATTCGAGACCCAGTACTTC
few	TRBV6-1	-	TRBJ1-1	CASSEGANTEAFF	TGTGCCAGCAGTGAAGGAGCTAACACTGAAGCTTTCTTT
-	TRBV28	-	TRBJ2-1	CASSPPRGVVDEQFF	TGTGCCAGCAGCCCCCCCCGCGGGGTTGTCGATGAGCAGTTCTTC
-	TRBV6-1	-	TRBJ1-1	CASTPREGTEAFF	TGTGCCAGCACCCCAAGGGAGGGAACTGAAGCTTTCTTT
-	TRBV6-6	-	TRBJ1-1	CANSPSAAVVFTEAFF	TGTGCCAACAGTCCGAGCGCGGCCGTGGTTTTCACTGAAGCTTTCTTT
-	TRBV9	TRBD1	TRBJ2-1	CASSAPRDRGTNEQFF	TGTGCCAGCAGCGCCCCCCGGGACAGGGGCACCAATGAGCAGTTCTTC
-	TRBV2	-	TRBJ1-4	CASSEALRGIEKLFF	TGTGCCAGCAGTGAAGCGCTAAGGGGGATCGAAAAACTGTTTTTT
-	TRBV7-3	TRBD2	TRBJ2-5	CASSSLATPETQYF	TGTGCCAGCAGCTCACTAGCGACACCAGAGACCCAGTACTTC
-	TRBV5-1	TRBD2	TRBJ2-1	CASSGPSGEPDNEQFF	TGCGCCAGCAGCGGGCCTAGCGGGGAACCTGACAATGAGCAGTTCTTC
few	TRBV28	-	TRBJ1-2	CASSQGIQNYGYTF	TGTGCCAGCAGTCAGGGAATACAGAACTATGGCTACACCTTC
-	TRBV19	TRBD2	TRBJ2-1	CASSSKWQAGKAYNEQFF	TGTGCCAGTAGTTCTAAGTGGCAAGCGGGAAAGGCGTACAATGAGCAGTTCTTC
-	TRBV30	-	TRBJ2-1	CAWSFEWTPRATIKDEQFF	TGTGCCTGGAGTTTCGAGTGGACACCACGGGCAACGATTAAGGATGAGCAGTTCTTC
-	TRBV11-2	TRBD1	TRBJ2-3	CASSSRPGQGSDTQYF	TGTGCCAGCAGCTCCAGGCCGGGACAGGGATCAGATACGCAGTATTTT
-	TRBV6-1	TRBD1	TRBJ2-4	CASSALQGASKNIQYF	TGTGCCAGCAGTGCTCTACAGGGGGCTTCCAAAAACATTCAGTACTTC
-	TRBV6-5	TRBD1	TRBJ1-2	CASRRSDRGLYGYTF	TGTGCCAGCAGAAGGTCTGACAGGGGCCTCTATGGCTACACCTTC
-	TRBV27	TRBD2	TRBJ2-3	CASSNSGGAMTDTQYF	TGTGCCAGCAGTAATAGCGGGGGGGCTATGACAGATACGCAGTATTTT
-	TRBV29-1	TRBD2	TRBJ2-7	CSVRGGVYYEQYF	TGCAGCGTGCGCGGGGGAGTCTATTACGAGCAGTACTTC
once	TRBV2	TRBD2	TRBJ2-5	CASSTGTSLETQYF	TGTGCCAGCTCGACCGGGACTAGTCTAGAGACCCAGTACTTC
-	TRBV28	TRBD2	TRBJ2-1	CASRYAGGKFNEQFF	TGTGCCAGCAGGTACGCGGGGGGGAAATTCAATGAGCAGTTCTTC
once	TRBV5-1	-	TRBJ1-1	CASSLEDRNTEAFF	TGCGCCAGCAGCTTGGAGGACAGAAACACTGAAGCTTTCTTT
-	TRBV5-1	-	TRBJ1-3	CASSLAPGGRSGNTIYF	TGCGCCAGCAGCTTGGCCCCGGGGGGCCGCTCTGGAAACACCATATATTTT
-	TRBV5-1	-	TRBJ1-1	CASSSTTANTEAFF	TGCGCCAGCAGCTCCACGACAGCTAACACTGAAGCTTTCTTT
-	TRBV6-6	TRBD1	TRBJ2-7	CASSATGSYEQYF	TGTGCCAGCAGTGCGACAGGGTCCTACGAGCAGTACTTC
-	TRBV4-2	TRBD2	TRBJ2-1	CASSHSGGANEQFF	TGTGCCAGCAGCCACAGCGGGGGGGCCAATGAGCAGTTCTTC
once	TRBV14	TRBD2	TRBJ2-7	CASSQTSGSWYEQYF	TGTGCCAGCAGCCAAACTAGCGGGAGCTGGTACGAGCAGTACTTC
-	TRBV7-8	-	TRBJ1-1	CASSLGTLNTEAFF	TGTGCCAGCAGCTTAGGGACACTGAACACTGAAGCTTTCTTT
-	TRBV5-1	-	TRBJ2-7	CASSLATGHAYEQYF	TGCGCCAGCAGCTTAGCGACAGGTCACGCCTACGAGCAGTACTTC
-	TRBV7-9	-	TRBJ2-2	CASHSTDTGELFF	TGTGCCAGCCACAGCACGGACACCGGGGAGCTGTTTTTT
-	TRBV7-8	TRBD2	TRBJ2-7	CASSPGGLAGLYEQYF	TGTGCCAGCAGCCCGGGGGGACTAGCGGGGCTCTACGAGCAGTACTTC
once	TRBV30	TRBD1	TRBJ1-2	CAGSGQSLGGYTF	TGTGCCGGCTCGGGACAGTCCTTAGGGGGCTACACCTTC
-	TRBV27	TRBD2	TRBJ2-3	CASSYGGTSGFSFTDTQYF	TGTGCCAGCAGTTATGGGGGGACTAGCGGGTTCTCCTTCACAGATACGCAGTATTTT
-	TRBV5-1	-	TRBJ2-2	CASRHAGESTGELFF	TGCGCCAGCAGGCATGCAGGGGAATCGACCGGGGAGCTGTTTTTT
-	TRBV5-4	TRBD1	TRBJ1-2	CASSLGTGRDGYTF	TGTGCCAGCAGCTTAGGGACAGGGCGGGACGGCTACACCTTC
-	TRBV10-2	-	TRBJ2-7	CASSEAEPGEQYF	TGCGCCAGCAGTGAGGCAGAGCCGGGCGAGCAGTACTTC
once	TRBV6-5	TRBD1	TRBJ1-1	CASRWDRRENTEAFF	TGTGCCAGCAGGTGGGACAGAAGAGAGAACACTGAAGCTTTCTTT
-	TRBV21-1	-	TRBJ2-7	CASSHRENEQYF	TGTGCCAGCAGCCACAGGGAAAACGAGCAGTACTTC
-	TRBV9	TRBD2	TRBJ2-7	CASSPGGNEQYF	TGTGCCAGCAGCCCGGGGGGAAACGAGCAGTACTTC